A single sample gave rise to the 5 T cell receptor beta chains below, sequenced in a study of cytomegalovirus exposure and HLA in healthy donors. Both 60 Vbeta primers and 13 Jbeta primers went into the PCR. Sequenced by immunoSEQ multiplex PCR; TCRdb stores in-frame clones only, minus some. The top ten clones hold 2.2% of a sample with about 150,000 clones, around 80% of them seen once. Sequenced sample: PBMCs. These receptors were obtained from a man aged 25-40 years in good health and CMV-seronegative.

This clone came up once. Other DNA sequences in this sample translate to the same CDR3. The V and J genes are TRBV18 and TRBJ2-1, with D maybe TRBD1 (6 bases). Germline assignment: CDR1 KGHSH and CDR2 LQKENI. The CDR3 sequence is 15 residues long. V was trimmed by 0 bases and J by 4 bases, leaving 10 bases between them. CDR3 sequence (DNA): TGTGCCAGCTCACCACCCTCGACAGGATACAATGAGCAGTTCTTC. This sequence encodes CASSPPSTGYNEQFF.

This clone was detected once. V usage is TRBV7-2 and J usage is TRBJ2-5; TRBD1 matches 8 bases. The closer fit of TRBJ2-7 to the DNA end suggests the J call may be wrong. The V gene's germline CDR1 is SGHTA and CDR2 FQGNSA. This CDR3 region has 14 residues. The DNA of the CDR3 is TGTGCCAGCAGCTTCCCAGGGGGCGTCTACGAGCAGTACTTC. This sequence encodes CASSFPGGVYEQYF.

The chain recombines TRBV7-2 with TRBJ2-3; 9 positions match TRBD2. V dropped 5 bases and J dropped 5; count of bases not matched to a gene: 8. Germline CDR1 reads SGHTA; CDR2 reads FQGNSA. The CDR3 is made up of 15 amino acids. In DNA, the CDR3 is TGTGCCAGCAGCCAATTACCTAGCGGGGTAGATACGCAGTATTTT. This sequence encodes CASSQLPSGVDTQYF. The complete variable domain, with remaining parts taken from reference TRBV7-2 and TRBJ2-3, reads GAGVSQSPSNKVTEKGKDVELRCDPISGHTALYWYRQSLGQGLEFLIYFQGNSAPDKSGLPSDRFSAERTGGSVSTLTIQRTQQEDSAVYLCASSQLPSGVDTQYFGPGTRLTVL.

This chain connects TRBV6-6 to TRBJ1-1; D gene ambiguous. CDR3 length equals 16 residues. V gave up 0 bases and J gave up 5 bases, with 16 bases separating them. CDR1 is MNHNY and CDR2 is SVGAGI in the germline V gene (reference sequence). This CDR3 reads CASSYSLAGWETEAFF. The CDR3 region has the DNA TGTGCCAGCAGTTACTCACTCGCGGGGTGGGAAACTGAAGCTTTCTTT.

This sequence joins TRBV19 and TRBJ1-5; 8 bases agree with TRBD1. The germline V gene encodes CDR1 LNHDA and CDR2 SQIVND (reference sequence). J was trimmed by 3 bases and V by 0 bases; bases with no gene match: 7. The CDR3 has 17 amino acids. DNA for the CDR3: TGTGCCAGTAGTATAGATGGGACAGGAATAATCAATCAGCCCCAGCATTTT. Protein product: CASSIDGTGIINQPQHF.